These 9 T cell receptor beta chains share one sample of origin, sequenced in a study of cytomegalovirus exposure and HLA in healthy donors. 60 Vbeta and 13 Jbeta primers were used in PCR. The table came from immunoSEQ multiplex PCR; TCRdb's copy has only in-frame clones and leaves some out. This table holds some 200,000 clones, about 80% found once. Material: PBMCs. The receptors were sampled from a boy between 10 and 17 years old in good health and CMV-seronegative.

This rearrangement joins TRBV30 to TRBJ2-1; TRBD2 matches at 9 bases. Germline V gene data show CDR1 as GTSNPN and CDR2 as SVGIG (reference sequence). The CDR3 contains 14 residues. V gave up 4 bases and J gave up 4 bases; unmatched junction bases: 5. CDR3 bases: TGTGCCTGGATACCTAGCGGGGTTTACAATGAGCAGTTCTTC. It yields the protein CAWIPSGVYNEQFF.

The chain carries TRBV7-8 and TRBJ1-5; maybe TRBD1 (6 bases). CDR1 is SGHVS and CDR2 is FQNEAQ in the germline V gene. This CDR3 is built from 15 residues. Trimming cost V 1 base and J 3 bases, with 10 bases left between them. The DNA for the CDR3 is TGTGCCAGCAGCTTAGGTCAGGGGAACAATCAGCCCCAGCATTTT. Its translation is CASSLGQGNNQPQHF.

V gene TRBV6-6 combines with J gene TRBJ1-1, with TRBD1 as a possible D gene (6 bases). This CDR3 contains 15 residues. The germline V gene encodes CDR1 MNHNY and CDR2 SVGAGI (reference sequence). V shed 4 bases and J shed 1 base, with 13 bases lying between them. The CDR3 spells CASSLISQGNTEAFF. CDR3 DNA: TGTGCCAGCAGTTTAATATCACAGGGGAACACTGAAGCTTTCTTT.

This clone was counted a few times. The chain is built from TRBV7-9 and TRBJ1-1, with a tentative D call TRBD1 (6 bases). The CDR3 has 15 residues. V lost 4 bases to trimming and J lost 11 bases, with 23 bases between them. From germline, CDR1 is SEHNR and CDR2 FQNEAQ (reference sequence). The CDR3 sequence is CASSSSDRPYLAAFF. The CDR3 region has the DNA TGTGCCAGCAGCTCTTCGGACAGACCCTACCTCGCGGCTTTCTTT.

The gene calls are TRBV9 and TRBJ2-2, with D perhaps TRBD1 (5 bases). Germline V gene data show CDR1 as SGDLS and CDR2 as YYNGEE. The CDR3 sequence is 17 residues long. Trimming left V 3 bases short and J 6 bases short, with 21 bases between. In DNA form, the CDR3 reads TGTGCCAGCAGCGCCGCGCTGGGGCAGACACCCCCCGGGGAGCTGTTTTTT. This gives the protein CASSAALGQTPPGELFF.

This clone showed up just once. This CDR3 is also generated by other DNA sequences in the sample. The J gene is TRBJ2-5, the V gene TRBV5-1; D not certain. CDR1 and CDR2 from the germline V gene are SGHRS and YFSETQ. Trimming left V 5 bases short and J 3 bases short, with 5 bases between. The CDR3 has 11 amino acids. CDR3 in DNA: TGCGCCAGCAGTCTCGAAGAGACCCAGTACTTC. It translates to CASSLEETQYF.

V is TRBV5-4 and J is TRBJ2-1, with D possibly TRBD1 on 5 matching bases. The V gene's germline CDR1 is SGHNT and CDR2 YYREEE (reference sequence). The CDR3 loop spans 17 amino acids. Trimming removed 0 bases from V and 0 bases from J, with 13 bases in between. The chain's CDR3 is CASSLAYRSSSYNEQFF. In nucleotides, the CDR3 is TGTGCCAGCAGCTTGGCGTACAGGAGTAGCTCCTACAATGAGCAGTTCTTC.

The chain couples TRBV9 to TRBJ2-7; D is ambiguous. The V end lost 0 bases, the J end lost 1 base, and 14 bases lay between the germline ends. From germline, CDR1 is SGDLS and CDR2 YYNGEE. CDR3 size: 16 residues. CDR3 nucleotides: TGTGCCAGCAGCGTAGCTGCGAGCGCTTTATCCTACGAGCAGTACTTC. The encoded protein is CASSVAASALSYEQYF.

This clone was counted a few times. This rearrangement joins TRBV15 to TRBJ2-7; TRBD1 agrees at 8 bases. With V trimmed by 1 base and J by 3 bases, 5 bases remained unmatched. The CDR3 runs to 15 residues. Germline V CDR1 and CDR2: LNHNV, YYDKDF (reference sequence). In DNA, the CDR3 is TGTGCCACCAGCAGAGGACAGGGGTTAAACTACGAGCAGTACTTC. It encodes CATSRGQGLNYEQYF.